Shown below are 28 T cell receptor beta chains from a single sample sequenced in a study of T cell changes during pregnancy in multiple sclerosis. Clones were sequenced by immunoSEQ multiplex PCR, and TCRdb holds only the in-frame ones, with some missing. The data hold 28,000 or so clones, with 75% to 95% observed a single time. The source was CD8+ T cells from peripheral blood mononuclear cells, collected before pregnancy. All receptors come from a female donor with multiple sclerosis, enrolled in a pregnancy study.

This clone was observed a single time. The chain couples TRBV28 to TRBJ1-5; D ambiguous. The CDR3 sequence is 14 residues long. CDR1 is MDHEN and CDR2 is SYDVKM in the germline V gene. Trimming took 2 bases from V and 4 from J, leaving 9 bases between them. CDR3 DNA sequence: TGTGCCAGCAGTTTAGTCCAGGATAATCAGCCCCAGCATTTT. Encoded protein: CASSLVQDNQPQHF.

The CDR3 DNA reads as TGCAGCGCAGTGACTAGCGGGATCTACAATGAGCAGTTCTTC. It specifies CSAVTSGIYNEQFF. The rearrangement links TRBV29-1 to TRBJ2-1; 11 bases fit TRBD2. CDR3 size: 14 residues. CDR1 and CDR2 (germline): SQVTM, ANQGSEA. V dropped 7 bases and J dropped 3; count of bases not matched to a gene: 5.

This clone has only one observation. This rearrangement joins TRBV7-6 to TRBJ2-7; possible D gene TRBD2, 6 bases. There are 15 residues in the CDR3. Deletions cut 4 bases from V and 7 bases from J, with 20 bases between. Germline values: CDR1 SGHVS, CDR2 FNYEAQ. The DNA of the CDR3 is TGTGCCAGCAGCTCCTCTGTGGAGGGCCTACGGGAGCAGTACTTC. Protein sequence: CASSSSVEGLREQYF.

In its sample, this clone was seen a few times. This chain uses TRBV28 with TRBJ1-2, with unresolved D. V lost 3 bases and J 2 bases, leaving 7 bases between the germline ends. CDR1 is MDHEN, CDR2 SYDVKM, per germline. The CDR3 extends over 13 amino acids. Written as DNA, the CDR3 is TGTGCCAGCAGTTTCGGGTTGAACTATGGCTACACCTTC. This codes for CASSFGLNYGYTF.

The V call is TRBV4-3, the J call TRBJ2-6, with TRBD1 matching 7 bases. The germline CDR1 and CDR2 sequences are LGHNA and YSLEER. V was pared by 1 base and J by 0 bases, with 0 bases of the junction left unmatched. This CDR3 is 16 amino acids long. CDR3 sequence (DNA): TGCGCCAGCAGCCAAGCAGGGGGCTCTGGGGCCAACGTCCTGACTTTC. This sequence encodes CASSQAGGSGANVLTF.

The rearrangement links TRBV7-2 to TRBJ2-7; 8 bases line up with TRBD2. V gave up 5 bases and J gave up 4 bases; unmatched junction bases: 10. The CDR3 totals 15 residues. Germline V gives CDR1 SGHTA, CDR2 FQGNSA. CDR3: CASSPSGLVIYEQYF. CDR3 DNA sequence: TGTGCCAGCAGCCCTAGCGGGCTAGTGATTTACGAGCAGTACTTC.

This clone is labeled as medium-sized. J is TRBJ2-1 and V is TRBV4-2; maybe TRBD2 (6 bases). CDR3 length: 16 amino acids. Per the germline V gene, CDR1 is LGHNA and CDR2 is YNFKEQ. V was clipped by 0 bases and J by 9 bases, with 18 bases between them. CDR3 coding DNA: TGTGCCAGCAGCCAAGATCTGAGCGGAGGGGTAGTTGAGCAGTTCTTC. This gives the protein CASSQDLSGGVVEQFF.

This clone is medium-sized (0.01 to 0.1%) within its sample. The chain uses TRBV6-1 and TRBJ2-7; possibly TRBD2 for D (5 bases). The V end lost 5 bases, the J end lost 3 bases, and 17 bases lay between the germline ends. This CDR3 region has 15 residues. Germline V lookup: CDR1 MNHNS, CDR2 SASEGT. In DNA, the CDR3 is TGTGCCAGCAGTCAAGAGGACTCCAGCCACTACGAGCAGTACTTC. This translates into CASSQEDSSHYEQYF.

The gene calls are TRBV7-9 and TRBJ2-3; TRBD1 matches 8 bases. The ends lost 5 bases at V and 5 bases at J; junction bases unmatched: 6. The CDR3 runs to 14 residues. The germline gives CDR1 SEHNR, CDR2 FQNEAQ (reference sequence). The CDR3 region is CASSEGQGVDTQYF. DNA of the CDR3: TGTGCCAGCAGCGAAGGACAGGGAGTAGATACGCAGTATTTT.

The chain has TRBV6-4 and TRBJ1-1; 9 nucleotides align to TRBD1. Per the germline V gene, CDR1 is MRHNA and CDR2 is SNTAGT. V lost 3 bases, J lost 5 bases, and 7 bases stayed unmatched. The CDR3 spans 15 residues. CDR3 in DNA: TGTGCCAGCAGTGAGGGGACAGGGAGGGGGACTGAAGCTTTCTTT. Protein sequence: CASSEGTGRGTEAFF.

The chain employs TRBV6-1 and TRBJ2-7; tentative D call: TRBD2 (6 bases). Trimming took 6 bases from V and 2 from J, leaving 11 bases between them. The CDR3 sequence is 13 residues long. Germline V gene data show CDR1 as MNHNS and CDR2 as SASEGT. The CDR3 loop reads CASSRDFTYEQYF. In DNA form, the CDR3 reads TGTGCCAGCAGCCGGGACTTTACCTACGAGCAGTACTTC.

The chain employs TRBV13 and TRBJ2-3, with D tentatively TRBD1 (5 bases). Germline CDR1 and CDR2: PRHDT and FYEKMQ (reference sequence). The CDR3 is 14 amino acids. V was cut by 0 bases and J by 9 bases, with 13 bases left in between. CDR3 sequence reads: CASSLGQGPRTQYF. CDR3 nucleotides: TGTGCCAGCAGCTTAGGCCAGGGCCCCCGGACGCAGTATTTT.

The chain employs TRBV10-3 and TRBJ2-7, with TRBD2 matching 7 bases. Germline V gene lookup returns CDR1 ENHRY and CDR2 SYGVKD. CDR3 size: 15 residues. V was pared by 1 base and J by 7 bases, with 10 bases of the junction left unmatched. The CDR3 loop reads CAISELKAGAGEQYF. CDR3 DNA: TGTGCCATCAGTGAGTTAAAGGCGGGAGCAGGGGAGCAGTACTTC.

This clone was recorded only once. In DNA, the CDR3 is TGTGCCAGTAGTAGGACAGAGAATGAAAAACTGTTTTTT. This codes for CASSRTENEKLFF. The rearrangement joins TRBV19 to TRBJ1-4; D may be TRBD1 (6 bases). Looked up from germline, CDR1 is LNHDA and CDR2 is SQIVND (reference sequence). The CDR3 covers 13 residues. The V gene lost 4 bases and the J gene lost 5 bases, with 8 bases spanning the gap. Filled out from reference TRBV19 and TRBJ1-4, the complete variable domain reads DGGITQSPKYLFRKEGQNVTLSCEQNLNHDAMYWYRQDPGQGLRLIYYSQIVNDFQKGDIAEGYSVSREKKESFPLTVTSAQKNPTAFYLCASSRTENEKLFFGSGTQLSVL.

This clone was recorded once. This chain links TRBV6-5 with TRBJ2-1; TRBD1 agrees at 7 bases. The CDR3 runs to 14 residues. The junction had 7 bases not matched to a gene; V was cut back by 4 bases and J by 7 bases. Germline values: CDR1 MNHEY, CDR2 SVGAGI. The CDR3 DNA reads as TGTGCCAGCAGTTTCCAAGGGACAGAGAATGAGCAGTTCTTC. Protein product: CASSFQGTENEQFF.

CDR3 residues: CATIIGGGYYGYTF. The CDR3 DNA sequence: TGTGCCACCATTATAGGGGGGGGGTACTATGGCTACACCTTC. J is TRBJ1-2 and V is TRBV28; a weak D match, TRBD1 (6 bases). This CDR3 spans 14 amino acids. CDR1 is MDHEN, CDR2 SYDVKM, per germline. V was trimmed by 10 bases and J by 3 bases, leaving 18 bases between them.

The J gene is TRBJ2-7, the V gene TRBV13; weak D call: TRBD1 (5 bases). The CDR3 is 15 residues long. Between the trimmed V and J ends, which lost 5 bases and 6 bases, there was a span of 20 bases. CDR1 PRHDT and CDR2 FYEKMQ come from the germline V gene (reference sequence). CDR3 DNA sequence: TGTGCCAGCAGCCCGCGATCCGAAGGGGCCTCCGAGCAGTACTTC. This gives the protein CASSPRSEGASEQYF.

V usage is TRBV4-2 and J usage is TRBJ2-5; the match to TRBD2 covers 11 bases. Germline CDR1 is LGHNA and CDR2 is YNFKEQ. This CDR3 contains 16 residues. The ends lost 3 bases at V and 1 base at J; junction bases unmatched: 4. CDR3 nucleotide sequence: TGTGCCAGCAGCCAGGAAGGGACTAGCGGCCAAGAGACCCAGTACTTC. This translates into CASSQEGTSGQETQYF.

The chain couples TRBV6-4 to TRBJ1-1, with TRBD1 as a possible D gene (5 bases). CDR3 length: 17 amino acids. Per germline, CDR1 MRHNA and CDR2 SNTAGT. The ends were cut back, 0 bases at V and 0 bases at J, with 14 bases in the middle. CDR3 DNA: TGTGCCAGCAGTGACTCCCTAAACAGGTTAATGAACACTGAAGCTTTCTTT. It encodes CASSDSLNRLMNTEAFF.

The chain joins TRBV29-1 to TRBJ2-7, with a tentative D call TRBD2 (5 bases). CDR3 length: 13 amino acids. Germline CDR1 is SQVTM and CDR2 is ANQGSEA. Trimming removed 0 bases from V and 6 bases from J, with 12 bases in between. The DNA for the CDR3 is TGCAGCGTTGAAGATGGGGTAGGGAGCGAGCAGTACTTC. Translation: CSVEDGVGSEQYF.

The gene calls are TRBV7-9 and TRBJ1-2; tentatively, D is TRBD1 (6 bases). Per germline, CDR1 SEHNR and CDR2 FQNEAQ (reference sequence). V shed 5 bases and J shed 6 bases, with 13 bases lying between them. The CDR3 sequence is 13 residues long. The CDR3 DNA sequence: TGTGCCAGCAGCCAAGAGTACAGGGATGGCTACACCTTC. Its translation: CASSQEYRDGYTF.

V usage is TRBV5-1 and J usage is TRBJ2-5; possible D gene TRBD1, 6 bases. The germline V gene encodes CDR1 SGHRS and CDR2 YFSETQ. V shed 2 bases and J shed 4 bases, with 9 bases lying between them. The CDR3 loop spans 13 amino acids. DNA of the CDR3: TGCGCCAGCAGCTTAGGGGGTGGAGAGACCCAGTACTTC. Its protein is CASSLGGGETQYF.

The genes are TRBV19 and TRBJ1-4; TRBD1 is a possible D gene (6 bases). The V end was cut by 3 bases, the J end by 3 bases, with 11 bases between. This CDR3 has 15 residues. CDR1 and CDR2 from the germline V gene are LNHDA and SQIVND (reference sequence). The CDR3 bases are TGTGCCAGTAGTATTGGGGGCTCTGCTAATGAAAAACTGTTTTTT. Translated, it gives CASSIGGSANEKLFF.

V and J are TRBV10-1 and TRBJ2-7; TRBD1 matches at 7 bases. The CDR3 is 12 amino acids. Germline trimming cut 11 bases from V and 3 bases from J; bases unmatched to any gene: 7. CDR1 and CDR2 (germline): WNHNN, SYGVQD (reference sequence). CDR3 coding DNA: TGCGCCCCGGGACAGAATAACTACGAGCAGTACTTC. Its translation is CAPGQNNYEQYF.

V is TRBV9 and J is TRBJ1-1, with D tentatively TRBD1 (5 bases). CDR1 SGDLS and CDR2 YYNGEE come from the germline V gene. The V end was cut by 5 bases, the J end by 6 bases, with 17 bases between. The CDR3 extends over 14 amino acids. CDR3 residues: CASRTRARCSEAFF. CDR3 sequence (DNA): TGTGCCAGCAGGACCAGGGCGCGGTGTTCTGAAGCTTTCTTT.

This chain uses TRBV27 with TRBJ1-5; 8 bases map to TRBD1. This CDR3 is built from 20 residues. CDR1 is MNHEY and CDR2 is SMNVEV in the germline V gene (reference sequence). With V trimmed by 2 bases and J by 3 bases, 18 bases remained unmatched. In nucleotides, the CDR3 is TGTGCCAGCAGTTTACCCAGGTTGGCCGGACAGGGAAGACCCAATCAGCCCCAGCATTTT. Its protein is CASSLPRLAGQGRPNQPQHF.

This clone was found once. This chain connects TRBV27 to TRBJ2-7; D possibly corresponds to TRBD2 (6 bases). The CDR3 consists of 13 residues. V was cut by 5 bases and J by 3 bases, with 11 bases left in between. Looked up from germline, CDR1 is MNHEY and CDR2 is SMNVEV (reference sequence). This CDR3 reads CASSISGNYEQYF. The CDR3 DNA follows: TGTGCCAGCAGTATTAGCGGCAACTACGAGCAGTACTTC.

The CDR3 nucleotides are TGTGCCAGCAGTGAAGCGTCTTACGAGCAGTACTTC. It translates to CASSEASYEQYF. The V and J genes are TRBV2 and TRBJ2-7; D not certain. The CDR3 is 12 residues long. V was shortened by 0 bases and J by 4 bases, with 4 bases between the two germline ends. Germline values: CDR1 SNHLY, CDR2 FYNNEI.